The next 9 T cell receptor beta chains were all read from a single sample in a study of response to subunit inactivated influenza vaccine. MiXCR, applied by TCRdb to the RT-PCR reads, yields one record per CDR3 protein. Of hundreds of thousands of distinct CDR3 sequences detected, over 9% appear once; the ten largest clones hold about 11%. Another study also made use of these data, one on T cells expressing NK-cell markers. That source reports: Making the TCR beta cDNA relied on 5'RACE template switching with UMIs.

Sequences were derived from PBMCs from blood, sampled on the day of vaccination. All receptors derive from a man aged 45-60 years who received an inactivated influenza vaccine.

This clonotype was detected ten times or more. CDR3 sequence reads: CASSQALANTEAFF. The CDR3 nucleotides are TGTGCCAGCAGCCAAGCCCTGGCGAACACTGAAGCTTTCTTT. The J gene is TRBJ1-1, the V gene TRBV4-2; the D is unclear. Germline-derived CDR1 and CDR2 are LGHNA and YNFKEQ. The V gene lost 1 base and the J gene lost 1 base, with 7 bases spanning the gap. The CDR3 loop spans 14 amino acids.

The table lists this clonotype with many counts. The V gene is TRBV20-1, the J gene TRBJ2-1; 12 bases match TRBD2. Germline assignment: CDR1 DFQATT and CDR2 SNEGSKA (reference sequence). This CDR3 contains 16 residues. Losses at the gene ends were 3 bases for V and 5 bases for J; bases not matched to a gene: 8. This chain's CDR3 is CSASPRRLAGDNEQFF. In nucleotides, the CDR3 is TGCAGTGCTAGTCCGCGGCGACTAGCGGGGGACAATGAGCAGTTCTTC.

This clonotype has only a few counts. The chain recombines TRBV11-1 with TRBJ2-4; D not certain. V lost 4 bases and J lost 9, with 16 bases in between. Germline CDR1 SGHAT, CDR2 FQDESV (reference sequence). CDR3 length: 14 residues. For the CDR3, the DNA is TGTGCCAGCAGCTCAGGAGTGGCGAGAAGCATTCAGTACTTC. The encoded protein is CASSSGVARSIQYF.

This chain connects TRBV6-1 to TRBJ2-1; D is perhaps TRBD2 (6 bases). The CDR3 contains 13 residues. Trimming took 8 bases from V and 3 from J, leaving 11 bases between them. Germline V gene lookup returns CDR1 MNHNS and CDR2 SASEGT. The CDR3, as DNA: TGTGCCAGCTGGGGGACTGACTACAATGAGCAGTTCTTC. This encodes CASWGTDYNEQFF.

The chain carries TRBV20-1 and TRBJ2-5; D assignment may be TRBD1 or TRBD2 (6 bases each). Trimming removed 0 bases from V and 4 bases from J, with 12 bases in between. This CDR3 region has 14 residues. From germline, CDR1 is DFQATT and CDR2 SNEGSKA (reference sequence). The CDR3 DNA sequence: TGCAGTGCTAGAGATCCCCGGGGGCCAGAGACCCAGTACTTC. It translates to CSARDPRGPETQYF.

The chain is built from TRBV20-1 and TRBJ2-1; D remains ambiguous. Germline V gene sequence: CDR1 DFQATT, CDR2 SNEGSKA (reference sequence). Between the trimmed V and J ends, which lost 2 bases and 5 bases, there was a span of 13 bases. CDR3 length: 14 amino acids. For the CDR3, the DNA is TGCAGTGCTAGACCTCCTACCCTCAACAATGAGCAGTTCTTC. Amino acids: CSARPPTLNNEQFF.

This chain links TRBV24-1 with TRBJ2-1, with 16 positions matching TRBD2. Trimming cost V 4 bases and J 8 bases; bases outside gene matches: 4. The CDR3 loop spans 16 amino acids. Germline loops: CDR1 KGHDR, CDR2 SFDVKD. The CDR3 DNA sequence: TGTGCCACCAGTGACCCCGGGACTAGCGGGAGGGATGAGCAGTTCTTC. It encodes CATSDPGTSGRDEQFF.

This clonotype has more than one count but fewer than ten. The chain employs TRBV6-2 or TRBV6-3 and TRBJ2-5; TRBD1 might be the D (6 bases). Trimming left V 11 bases short and J 4 bases short, with 20 bases between. This CDR3 spans 14 amino acids. CDR1 and CDR2 (germline): MNHEY, SVGEGT. CDR3 in amino acids: CAANARGYGETQYF. In DNA, the CDR3 is TGTGCCGCCAACGCCAGGGGCTATGGAGAGACCCAGTACTTC.

In its sample, this clonotype was seen many times. The CDR3 sequence: CATERTGSNTGELFF. CDR3 in DNA: TGTGCCACCGAGAGGACAGGATCGAACACCGGGGAGCTGTTTTTT. V usage is TRBV10-3 and J usage is TRBJ2-2; TRBD1 aligns across 7 bases. The CDR3 contains 15 residues. Germline lookup yields CDR1 ENHRY and CDR2 SYGVKD. J gave up 0 bases and V 10 bases, and 8 bases lay outside the gene matches.